This T cell receptor beta chain derives from a study of T cell repertoires in cytomegalovirus infection. Study-level information: Public TCR beta signatures provided an indication of both CMV infection and a matching HLA type. Study-level points and caveats: Ex vivo, HLA-C-restricted CMV-specific TCR beta clonotypes prevailed over the rest of the response.

TCRdb reanalysed the reads using MiXCR and keeps one entry per CDR3 protein. The sample holds 450,000 to 650,000 distinct CDR3 sequences, about 25% seen once. With 6 bases clipped from V and 4 bases from J, the junction kept 12 bases outside the gene matches. CDR1 is MDHEN, CDR2 SYDVKM, per germline. The CDR3 totals 15 residues. With regard to this clonotype: What it binds is unknown.

Material: PBMCs. This chain joins TRBV28 and TRBJ2-7, with TRBD2 matching 7 bases. This sequence originates from a human donor in good health (CMV status not recorded). Some clones in this sample may be carry-over from other donors' samples. This CDR3 reads CASSSHLAASYEQYF. The CDR3 DNA is TGTGCCAGCAGCTCGCACCTAGCGGCATCATACGAGCAGTACTTC.